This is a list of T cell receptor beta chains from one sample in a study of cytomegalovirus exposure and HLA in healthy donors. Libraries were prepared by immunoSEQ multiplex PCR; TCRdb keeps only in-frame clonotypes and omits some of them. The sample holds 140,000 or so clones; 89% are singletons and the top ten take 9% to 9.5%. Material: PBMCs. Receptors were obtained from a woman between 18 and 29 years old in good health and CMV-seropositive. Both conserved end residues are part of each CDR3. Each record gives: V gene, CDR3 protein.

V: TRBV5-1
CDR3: CASSSGGSYNEQFF

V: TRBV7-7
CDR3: CASSLGEAYNEQFF

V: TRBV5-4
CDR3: CASSLGGQGASTEAFF

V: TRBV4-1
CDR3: CASSLETGGTNQPQHF

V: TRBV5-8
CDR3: CASSLANSSPLHF

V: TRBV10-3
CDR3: CAISGPSGETSTDTQYF

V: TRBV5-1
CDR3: CASSLSGQGRNEKLFF

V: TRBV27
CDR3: CASAGRSSYEQYF

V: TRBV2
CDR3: CASSIRSGRTNEKLFF

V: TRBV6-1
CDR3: CASTLQGGTEAFF

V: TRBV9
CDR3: CASSVTDLAYNTGELFF

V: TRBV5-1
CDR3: CASSPADNNHGYTF

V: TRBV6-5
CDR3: CASSLSRGRTEAFF